This T cell receptor (beta chain) comes out of a study of cytomegalovirus exposure and HLA in healthy donors. Points from the study as a whole: Later work found that TCR association rates differed between HLA loci; DRB1 had the most and HLA-C the fewest.

The CDR3 covers 15 residues. Germline V lookup: CDR1 MNHEY, CDR2 SVGAGI. Trimming removed 5 bases from V and 5 bases from J; junction bases left unmatched: 5. PCR employed 60 Vbeta and 13 Jbeta primers. Data came from immunoSEQ multiplex PCR; TCRdb stores just in-frame clones and leaves some out. The table includes tens of thousands of clones, more than 55% detected once. As to this clone: Its antigen is undetermined.

Sequenced material: PBMCs. The chain uses TRBV6-5 and TRBJ1-4; 10 bases line up with TRBD1. This receptor was identified in a woman aged 50 to 65 in good health and CMV-seropositive. The CDR3 coding sequence is TGTGCCAGCAGTCGCAGACAGGGGGCAAATGAAAAACTGTTTTTT. Its translation: CASSRRQGANEKLFF.